Shown below are 21 T cell receptor beta chains from a single sample sequenced in a study of T cell responses to AZD1222 COVID-19 vaccine (dated by TCRdb to the early 2020s). Explained via the paper, the time point label denotes: about 28 days (+/-7) after the second vaccine dose. The library was obtained by the immunoSEQ multiplex PCR assay. In its TCRdb copy, this immuneACCESS table keeps in-frame sequences only and misses some clones. Where compared with another copy, unresolved V genes explain less than half of these, and the others have no known cause. A total of roughly 130,000 clones appear in this sample, about 90% of them only once. In total, the top ten clones hold about 4% of the sample. Specimen: peripheral blood, collected 28 days after the second AZD1222 dose. The receptors come from an adult who received the AZD1222 COVID-19 vaccine.

The V gene is TRBV18, the J gene TRBJ1-3; a possible D gene is TRBD1 (5 bases). The germline V gene encodes CDR1 KGHSH and CDR2 LQKENI. The CDR3 covers 17 residues. V lost 3 bases and J lost 0, with 15 bases in between. The CDR3 DNA reads as TGTGCCAGCTCACCTAACCCCCCGACAGCCTCTGGAAACACCATATATTTT. It yields the protein CASSPNPPTASGNTIYF.

The chain carries TRBV19 and TRBJ2-2, with D perhaps given as TRBD1 or TRBD2 (6 bases each). CDR3 length: 15 residues. Trimming stripped 3 bases from V and 7 bases from J, with 15 bases between. Germline CDR1 and CDR2: LNHDA and SQIVND (reference sequence). CDR3 sequence: CASSILGGQGGELFF. The CDR3 DNA reads TGTGCCAGTAGTATTTTGGGGGGCCAGGGCGGGGAGCTGTTTTTT.

This chain links TRBV18 with TRBJ2-7, with 7 bases fitting TRBD1. The length of the CDR3 is 15 residues. Per germline, CDR1 KGHSH and CDR2 LQKENI. The V and J ends lost 3 bases and 2 bases, in that order; junction bases with no gene match: 7. The CDR3 is CASSPQTGTTYEQYF. CDR3 nucleotide sequence: TGTGCCAGCTCACCCCAGACAGGGACCACCTACGAGCAGTACTTC.

The chain links TRBV6-5 to TRBJ1-1; D ambiguous. Germline V gene sequence: CDR1 MNHEY, CDR2 SVGAGI. V lost 0 bases, J lost 5 bases, and 16 bases lay in between. CDR3 length: 16 amino acids. In DNA form, the CDR3 reads TGTGCCAGCAGTTACTCTGCGTCGGGGATATCGACTGAAGCTTTCTTT. Encoded protein: CASSYSASGISTEAFF.

The rearrangement links TRBV21-1 to TRBJ2-7; no check of the table's D call, TRBD2, against the DNA was made. TRBV21-1 is labeled a pseudogene. This CDR3 contains 16 residues. CDR3 bases: TGTGCCAGCAGCAAAGGGGGGACTAGCGGGCCCTGTGAGCAGTACTTC. Translating it yields CASSKGGTSGPCEQYF.

This chain joins TRBV6-1 and TRBJ2-6, with D uncertain. In germline, CDR1 is MNHNS, CDR2 SASEGT. Trimming left V 2 bases short and J 0 bases short, with 5 bases between. The CDR3 totals 15 residues. The CDR3: CASSERSSGANVLTF. CDR3 nucleotides: TGTGCCAGCAGTGAAAGGAGCTCTGGGGCCAACGTCCTGACTTTC.

This clone was recorded once. This sequence joins TRBV9 and TRBJ2-1; 11 bases agree with TRBD2. Germline assignment: CDR1 SGDLS and CDR2 YYNGEE. The CDR3 has 17 residues. V dropped 5 bases and J dropped 7; count of bases not matched to a gene: 14. CDR3 sequence (DNA): TGTGCCAGCAGTAGGCTAGCGGGAGGAGTAGCGCGTAATGAGCAGTTCTTC. Translation gives CASSRLAGGVARNEQFF.

With regard to this clone: This sample includes further DNA sequences coding for the same CDR3. CDR3 coding DNA: TGCAGCGTTGAAGGGGGGACTGAAGCTTTCTTT. As protein: CSVEGGTEAFF. The chain links TRBV29-1 to TRBJ1-1; D may be TRBD1 (5 bases). CDR3 size: 11 residues. The germline CDR1 and CDR2 sequences are SQVTM and ANQGSEA. V was trimmed by 1 base and J by 5 bases, leaving 5 bases between them.

The gene calls are TRBV6-2 or TRBV6-3 and TRBJ2-6, with 9 positions matching TRBD1. Germline V gene lookup returns CDR1 MNHEY and CDR2 SVGEGT. J lost 4 bases, V lost 2 bases, and 9 bases had no gene match. CDR3 length: 18 residues. The CDR3 here is CASSYPPQGATGANVLTF. For the CDR3, the DNA is TGTGCCAGCAGTTACCCGCCACAGGGGGCGACAGGGGCCAACGTCCTGACTTTC.

The CDR3 reads CASLKGRVNTEAFF. CDR3 sequence (DNA): TGTGCCAGCCTGAAGGGAAGAGTGAACACTGAAGCTTTCTTT. The V gene is TRBV7-2, the J gene TRBJ1-1, with D unclear. The CDR3 runs 14 residues. Trimming removed 8 bases at V and 0 bases at J, with 13 bases between. Germline V gene sequence: CDR1 SGHTA, CDR2 FQGNSA. Supplemented by reference TRBV7-2 and TRBJ1-1, the full variable domain reads GAGVSQSPSNKVTEKGKDVELRCDPISGHTALYWYRQSLGQGLEFLIYFQGNSAPDKSGLPSDRFSAERTGGSVSTLTIQRTQQEDSAVYLCASLKGRVNTEAFFGQGTRLTVV.

The chain employs TRBV7-2 and TRBJ2-7, with 11 bases identical to TRBD2. The germline CDR1 and CDR2 sequences are SGHTA and FQGNSA. Losses at the gene ends were 5 bases for V and 2 bases for J; bases not matched to a gene: 8. The length of the CDR3 is 16 residues. CDR3 in DNA: TGTGCCAGCAGCCTACGTGGACTAGCGGGTCCCTACGAGCAGTACTTC. It codes for CASSLRGLAGPYEQYF.

The chain combines TRBV12-3 or TRBV12-4 with TRBJ2-7; possibly TRBD1 for D (6 bases). This CDR3 has 13 residues. Deletions cut 6 bases from V and 3 bases from J, with 12 bases between. CDR3 sequence (DNA): TGTGCCAGCAGCGGGACAAGAAGCTACGAGCAGTACTTC. Translated: CASSGTRSYEQYF.

This chain uses TRBV25-1 with TRBJ1-4; tentative D call: TRBD1 (6 bases). The germline gives CDR1 MGHDK, CDR2 SYGVNS. The CDR3 totals 16 residues. V was trimmed by 2 bases and J by 4 bases, leaving 14 bases between them. In nucleotides, the CDR3 is TGTGCCAGCAGTGAACCCTACAGGGAGATTAATGAAAAACTGTTTTTT. It specifies CASSEPYREINEKLFF.

The chain recombines TRBV12-3 or TRBV12-4 with TRBJ2-3; D gene unclear. There are 12 residues in the CDR3. Trimming left V 4 bases short and J 2 bases short, with 4 bases between. CDR3 in amino acids: CASSSHTDTQYF. As DNA, the CDR3 is TGTGCCAGCAGTTCACACACAGATACGCAGTATTTT.

The chain links TRBV19 to TRBJ2-7, with 7 bases fitting TRBD2. Germline V CDR1 and CDR2: LNHDA, SQIVND (reference sequence). Losses at the gene ends were 3 bases for V and 3 bases for J; bases not matched to a gene: 5. The CDR3 totals 14 residues. The CDR3 here is CASSMPGLLYEQYF. The CDR3 DNA reads as TGTGCCAGTAGTATGCCGGGACTACTCTACGAGCAGTACTTC. The whole variable domain, filled in from reference TRBV19 and TRBJ2-7, reads DGGITQSPKYLFRKEGQNVTLSCEQNLNHDAMYWYRQDPGQGLRLIYYSQIVNDFQKGDIAEGYSVSREKKESFPLTVTSAQKNPTAFYLCASSMPGLLYEQYFGPGTRLTVT.

This clone was counted a single time. The chain links TRBV6-5 to TRBJ2-2; unclear D gene. The CDR3 runs 13 residues. CDR1 and CDR2 (germline): MNHEY, SVGAGI. Deletions cut 7 bases from V and 9 bases from J, with 15 bases between. The CDR3, as DNA: TGTGCCAGCATTCGTCGGGCTCACCGGGAGCTGTTTTTT. It encodes CASIRRAHRELFF.

The J gene is TRBJ1-1, the V gene TRBV18; D is uncertain. The length of the CDR3 is 13 residues. Germline CDR1 reads KGHSH; CDR2 reads LQKENI. Trimming left V 3 bases short and J 2 bases short, with 7 bases between. CDR3 residues: CASSPEYNTEAFF. DNA for the CDR3: TGTGCCAGCTCACCCGAATACAACACTGAAGCTTTCTTT.

This clone was seen a few times. The rearrangement joins TRBV12-5 to TRBJ2-1; 12 nucleotides match TRBD2. This CDR3 is built from 14 residues. J was trimmed by 10 bases and V by 6 bases; bases with no gene match: 7. CDR1 LGHNT and CDR2 FRNRAP come from the germline V gene. The CDR3 coding sequence is TGTGCTAGTGGCAGCTCCGGGACTAGCGGGGAGCAGTTCTTC. This translates into CASGSSGTSGEQFF.

The rearrangement links TRBV4-2 to TRBJ1-2; weak D call: TRBD1 (6 bases). Trimming removed 1 base from V and 5 bases from J, with 20 bases in between. CDR1 and CDR2 from the germline V gene are LGHNA and YNFKEQ. CDR3 size: 17 residues. The CDR3 sequence: CASSQGKEEAGVYGYTF. The CDR3 DNA sequence: TGTGCCAGCAGCCAAGGTAAAGAGGAGGCAGGGGTGTATGGCTACACCTTC.

The chain has TRBV27 and TRBJ1-4; the match to TRBD1 covers 8 bases. J gave up 4 bases and V 5 bases, and 12 bases lay outside the gene matches. This CDR3 has 17 amino acids. Germline lookup yields CDR1 MNHEY and CDR2 SMNVEV (reference sequence). This CDR3 is CASSPDRGQAINEKLFF. CDR3 nucleotides: TGTGCCAGCAGTCCAGACCGGGGACAGGCGATTAATGAAAAACTGTTTTTT.

This chain links TRBV19 with TRBJ1-2; D is ambiguous. This CDR3 region has 16 residues. V lost 0 bases and J 8 bases, leaving 19 bases between the germline ends. CDR1 and CDR2 (germline): LNHDA, SQIVND (reference sequence). The CDR3 spells CASSIDHRRDLGGYTF. CDR3 bases: TGTGCCAGTAGTATAGATCACCGACGGGATTTGGGAGGCTACACCTTC.